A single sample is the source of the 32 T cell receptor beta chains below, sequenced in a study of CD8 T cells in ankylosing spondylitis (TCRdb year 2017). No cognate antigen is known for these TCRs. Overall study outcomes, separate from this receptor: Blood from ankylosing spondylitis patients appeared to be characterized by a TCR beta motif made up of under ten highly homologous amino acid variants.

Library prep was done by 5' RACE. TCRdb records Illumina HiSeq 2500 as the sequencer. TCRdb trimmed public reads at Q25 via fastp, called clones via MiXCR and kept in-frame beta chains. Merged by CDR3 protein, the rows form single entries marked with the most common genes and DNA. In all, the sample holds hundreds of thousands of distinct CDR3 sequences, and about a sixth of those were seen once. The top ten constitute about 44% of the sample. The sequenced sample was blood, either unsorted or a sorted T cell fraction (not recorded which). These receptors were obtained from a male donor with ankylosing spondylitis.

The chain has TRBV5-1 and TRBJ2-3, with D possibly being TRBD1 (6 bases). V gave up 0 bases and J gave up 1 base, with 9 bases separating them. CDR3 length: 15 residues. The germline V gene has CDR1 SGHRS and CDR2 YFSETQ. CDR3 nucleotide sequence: TGCGCCAGCAGCTTGGTGTCAGGGGGCACAGATACGCAGTATTTT. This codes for CASSLVSGGTDTQYF.

CDR3 in amino acids: CASSPDSDSWGEKLFF. The CDR3 bases are TGTGCCAGCAGTCCCGACTCGGACAGCTGGGGTGAAAAACTGTTTTTT. The chain couples TRBV28 to TRBJ1-4; TRBD1 might be the D (6 bases). The V gene lost 5 bases and the J gene lost 7 bases, with 20 bases spanning the gap. Germline loops: CDR1 MDHEN, CDR2 SYDVKM. The CDR3 has 16 amino acids.

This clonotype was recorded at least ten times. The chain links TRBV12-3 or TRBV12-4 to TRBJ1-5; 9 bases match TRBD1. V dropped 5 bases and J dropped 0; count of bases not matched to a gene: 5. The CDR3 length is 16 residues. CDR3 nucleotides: TGTGCCAGCAGTCGGGGGACAGGGTATAGCAATCAGCCCCAGCATTTT. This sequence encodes CASSRGTGYSNQPQHF.

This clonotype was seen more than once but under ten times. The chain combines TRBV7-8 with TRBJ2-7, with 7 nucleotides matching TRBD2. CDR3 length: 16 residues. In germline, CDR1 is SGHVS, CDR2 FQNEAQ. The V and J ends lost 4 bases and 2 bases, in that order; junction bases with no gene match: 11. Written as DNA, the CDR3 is TGTGCCAGCAGCTCCTCCGCCCTAGCGGCGGCCTACGAGCAGTACTTC. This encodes CASSSSALAAAYEQYF.

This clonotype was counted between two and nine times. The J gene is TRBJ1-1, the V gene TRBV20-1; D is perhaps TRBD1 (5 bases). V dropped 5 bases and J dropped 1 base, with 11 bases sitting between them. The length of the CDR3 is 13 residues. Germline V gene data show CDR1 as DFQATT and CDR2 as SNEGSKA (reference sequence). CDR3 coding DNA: TGCAGTGCTGCTGGGACGGCGAACACTGAAGCTTTCTTT. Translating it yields CSAAGTANTEAFF.

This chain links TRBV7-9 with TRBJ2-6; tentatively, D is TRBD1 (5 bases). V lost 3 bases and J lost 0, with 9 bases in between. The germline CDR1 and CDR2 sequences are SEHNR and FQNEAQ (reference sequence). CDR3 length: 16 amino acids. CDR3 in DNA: TGTGCCAGCAGCTTGACAGAACCCTCTGGGGCCAACGTCCTGACTTTC. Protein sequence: CASSLTEPSGANVLTF.

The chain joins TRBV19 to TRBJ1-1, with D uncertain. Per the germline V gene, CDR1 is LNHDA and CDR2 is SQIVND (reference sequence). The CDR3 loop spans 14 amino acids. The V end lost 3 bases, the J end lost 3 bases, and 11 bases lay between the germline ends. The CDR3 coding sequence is TGTGCCAGTAGTATCTCCGACACACACACTGAAGCTTTCTTT. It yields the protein CASSISDTHTEAFF.

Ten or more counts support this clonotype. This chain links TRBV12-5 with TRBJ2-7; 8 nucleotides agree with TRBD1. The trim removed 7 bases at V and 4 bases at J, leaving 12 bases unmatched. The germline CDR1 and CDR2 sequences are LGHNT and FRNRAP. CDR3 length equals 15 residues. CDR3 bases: TGTGCTAGTGTTCACTCCCTCAGGGGGCTGTACGAGCAGTACTTC. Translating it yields CASVHSLRGLYEQYF.

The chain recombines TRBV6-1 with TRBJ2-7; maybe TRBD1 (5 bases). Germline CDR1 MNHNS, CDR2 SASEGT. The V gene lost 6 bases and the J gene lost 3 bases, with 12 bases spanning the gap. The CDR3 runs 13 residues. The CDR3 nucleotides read TGTGCCAGCAGGGCTGGGGCGCTCTACGAGCAGTACTTC. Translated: CASRAGALYEQYF.

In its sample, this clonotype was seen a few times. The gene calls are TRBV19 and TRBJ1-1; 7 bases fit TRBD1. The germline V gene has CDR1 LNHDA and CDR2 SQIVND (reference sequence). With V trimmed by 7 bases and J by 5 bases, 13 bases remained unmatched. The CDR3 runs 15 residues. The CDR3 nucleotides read TGTGCCAGTAACGAAGCGACAGGGTACGCGACTGAAGCTTTCTTT. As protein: CASNEATGYATEAFF.

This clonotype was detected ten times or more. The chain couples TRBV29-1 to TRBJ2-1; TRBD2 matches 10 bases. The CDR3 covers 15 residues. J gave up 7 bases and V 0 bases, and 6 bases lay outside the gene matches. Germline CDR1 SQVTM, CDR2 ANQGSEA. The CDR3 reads CSVEEASGRVNEQFF. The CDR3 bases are TGCAGCGTTGAAGAAGCCAGCGGGAGGGTGAATGAGCAGTTCTTC.

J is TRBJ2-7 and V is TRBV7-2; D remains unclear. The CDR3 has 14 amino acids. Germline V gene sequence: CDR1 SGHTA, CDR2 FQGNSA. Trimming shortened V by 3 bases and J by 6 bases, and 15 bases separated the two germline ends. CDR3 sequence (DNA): TGTGCCAGCAGCTTTGGCATGAGTAGCTCCGAGCAGTACTTC. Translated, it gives CASSFGMSSSEQYF. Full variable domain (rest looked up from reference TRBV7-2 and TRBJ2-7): GAGVSQSPSNKVTEKGKDVELRCDPISGHTALYWYRQSLGQGLEFLIYFQGNSAPDKSGLPSDRFSAERTGGSVSTLTIQRTQQEDSAVYLCASSFGMSSSEQYFGPGTRLTVT.

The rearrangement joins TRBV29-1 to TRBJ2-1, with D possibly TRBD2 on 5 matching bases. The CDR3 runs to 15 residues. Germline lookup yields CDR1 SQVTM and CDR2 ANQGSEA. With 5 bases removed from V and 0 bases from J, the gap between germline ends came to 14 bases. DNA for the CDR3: TGCAGCGTTCGAGGGTTGGTCAGCTCCTACAATGAGCAGTTCTTC. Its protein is CSVRGLVSSYNEQFF.

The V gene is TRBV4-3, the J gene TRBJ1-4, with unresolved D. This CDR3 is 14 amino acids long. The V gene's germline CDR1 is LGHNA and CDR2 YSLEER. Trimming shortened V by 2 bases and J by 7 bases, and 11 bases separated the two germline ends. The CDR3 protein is CASSQFRSPEKLFF. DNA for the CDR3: TGCGCCAGCAGCCAATTCAGGAGCCCTGAAAAACTGTTTTTT.

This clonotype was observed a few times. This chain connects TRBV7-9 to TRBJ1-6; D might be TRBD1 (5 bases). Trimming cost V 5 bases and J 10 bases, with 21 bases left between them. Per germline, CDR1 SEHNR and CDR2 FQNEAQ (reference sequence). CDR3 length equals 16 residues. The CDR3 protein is CASSPGDGAIKSPLHF. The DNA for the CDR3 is TGTGCCAGCAGCCCCGGGGATGGGGCGATTAAGTCACCCCTCCACTTT.

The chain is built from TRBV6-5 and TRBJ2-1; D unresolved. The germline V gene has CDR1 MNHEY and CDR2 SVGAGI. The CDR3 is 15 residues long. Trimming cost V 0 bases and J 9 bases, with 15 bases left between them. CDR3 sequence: CASSYSTAGNFEQFF. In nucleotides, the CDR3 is TGTGCCAGCAGTTACTCGACGGCAGGTAACTTTGAGCAGTTCTTC.

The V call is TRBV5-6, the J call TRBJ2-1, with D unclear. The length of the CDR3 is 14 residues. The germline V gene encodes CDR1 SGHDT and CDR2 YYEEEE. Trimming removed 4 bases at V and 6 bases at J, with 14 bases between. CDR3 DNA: TGTGCCAGCAGCCTGGGCTTGAGTGGCAATGAGCAGTTCTTC. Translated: CASSLGLSGNEQFF. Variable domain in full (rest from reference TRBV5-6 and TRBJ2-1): DAGVTQSPTHLIKTRGQQVTLRCSPKSGHDTVSWYQQALGQGPQFIFQYYEEEERQRGNFPDRFSGHQFPNYSSELNVNALLLGDSALYLCASSLGLSGNEQFFGPGTRLTVL.

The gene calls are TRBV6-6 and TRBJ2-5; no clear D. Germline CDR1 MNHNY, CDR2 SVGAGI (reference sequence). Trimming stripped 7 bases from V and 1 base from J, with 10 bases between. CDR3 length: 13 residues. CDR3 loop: CASTVSIQETQYF. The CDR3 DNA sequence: TGTGCCAGCACGGTTTCCATCCAAGAGACCCAGTACTTC.

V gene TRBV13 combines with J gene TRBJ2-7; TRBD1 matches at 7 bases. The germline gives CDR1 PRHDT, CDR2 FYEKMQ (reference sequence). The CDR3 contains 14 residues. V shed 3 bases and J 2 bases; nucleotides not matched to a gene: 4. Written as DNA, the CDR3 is TGTGCCAGCAGCTTCCGTCAGGGGGCCTACGAGCAGTACTTC. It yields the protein CASSFRQGAYEQYF. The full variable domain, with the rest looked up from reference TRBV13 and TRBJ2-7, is AAGVIQSPRHLIKEKRETATLKCYPIPRHDTVYWYQQGPGQDPQFLISFYEKMQSDKGSIPDRFSAQQFSDYHSELNMSSLELGDSALYFCASSFRQGAYEQYFGPGTRLTVT.

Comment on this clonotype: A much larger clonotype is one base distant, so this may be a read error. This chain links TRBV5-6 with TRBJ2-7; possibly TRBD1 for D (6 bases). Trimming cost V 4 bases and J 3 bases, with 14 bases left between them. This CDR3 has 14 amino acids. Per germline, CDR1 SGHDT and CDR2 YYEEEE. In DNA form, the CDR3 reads TGTGCCAGCAGCCCCGGACAGTCTTTCTACGAGCAGTACTTC. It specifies CASSPGQSFYEQYF.

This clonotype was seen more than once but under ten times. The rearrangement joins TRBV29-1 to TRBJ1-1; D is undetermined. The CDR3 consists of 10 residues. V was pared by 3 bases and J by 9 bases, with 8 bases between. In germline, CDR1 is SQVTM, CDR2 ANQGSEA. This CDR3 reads CSVDILKAFF. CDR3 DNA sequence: TGCAGCGTTGACATATTGAAAGCTTTCTTT.

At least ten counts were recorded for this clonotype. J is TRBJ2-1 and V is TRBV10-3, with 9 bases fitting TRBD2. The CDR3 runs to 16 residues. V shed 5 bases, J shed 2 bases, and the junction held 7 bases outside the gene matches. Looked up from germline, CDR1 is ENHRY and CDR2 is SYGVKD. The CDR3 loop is CAISRQAGGPYNEQFF. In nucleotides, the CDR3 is TGTGCCATCAGTCGACAAGCGGGGGGACCCTACAATGAGCAGTTCTTC.

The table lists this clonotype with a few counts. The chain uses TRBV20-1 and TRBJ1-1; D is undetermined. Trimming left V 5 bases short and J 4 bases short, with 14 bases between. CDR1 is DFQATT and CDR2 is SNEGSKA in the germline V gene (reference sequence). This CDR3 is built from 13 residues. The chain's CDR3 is CSASRRYPTEAFF. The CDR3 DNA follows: TGCAGTGCTTCTAGGAGGTACCCCACTGAAGCTTTCTTT.

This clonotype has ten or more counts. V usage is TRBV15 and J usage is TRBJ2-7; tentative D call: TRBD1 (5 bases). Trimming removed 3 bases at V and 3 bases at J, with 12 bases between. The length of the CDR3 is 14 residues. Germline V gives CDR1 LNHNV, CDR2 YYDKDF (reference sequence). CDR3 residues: CATSREGAFYEQYF. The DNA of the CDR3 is TGTGCCACCAGCAGGGAAGGGGCATTCTACGAGCAGTACTTC.

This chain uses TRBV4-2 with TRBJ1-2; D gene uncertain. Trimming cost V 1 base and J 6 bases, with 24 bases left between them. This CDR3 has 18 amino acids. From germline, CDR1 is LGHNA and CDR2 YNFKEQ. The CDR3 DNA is TGTGCCAGCAGCCAAGTCGGTATCGAATCCGGTATCTCGGATGGCTACACCTTC. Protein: CASSQVGIESGISDGYTF.

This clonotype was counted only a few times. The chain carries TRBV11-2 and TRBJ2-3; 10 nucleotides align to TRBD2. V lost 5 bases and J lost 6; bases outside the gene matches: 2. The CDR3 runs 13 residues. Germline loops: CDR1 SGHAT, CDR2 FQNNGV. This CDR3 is CASSQREGDTQYF. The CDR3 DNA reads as TGTGCCAGCAGCCAGCGGGAGGGTGATACGCAGTATTTT.

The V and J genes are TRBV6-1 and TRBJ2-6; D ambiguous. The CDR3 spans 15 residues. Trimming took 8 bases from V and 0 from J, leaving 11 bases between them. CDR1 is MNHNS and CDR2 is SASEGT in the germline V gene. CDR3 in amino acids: CASRRSDSGANVLTF. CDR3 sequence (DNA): TGTGCCAGCCGCCGCAGCGACTCTGGGGCCAACGTCCTGACTTTC.

CDR3 in amino acids: CASSSPRGSLNYGYTF. The DNA of the CDR3 is TGTGCCAGCAGTTCCCCCCGGGGCAGCCTAAACTATGGCTACACCTTC. The J gene is TRBJ1-2, the V gene TRBV12-3 or TRBV12-4, with a possible D match to TRBD1 (5 bases). V was clipped by 4 bases and J by 2 bases, with 17 bases between them. This CDR3 spans 16 amino acids.

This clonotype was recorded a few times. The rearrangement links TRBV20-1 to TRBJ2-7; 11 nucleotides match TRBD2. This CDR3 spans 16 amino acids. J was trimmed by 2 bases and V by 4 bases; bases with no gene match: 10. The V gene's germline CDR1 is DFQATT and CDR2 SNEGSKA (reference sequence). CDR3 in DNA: TGCAGTGCTATCCCCGGGACTAGCGGAGATGCCTACGAGCAGTACTTC. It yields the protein CSAIPGTSGDAYEQYF.

Written as DNA, the CDR3 is TGTGCCAGCAGCTGGCCCAACGGCGGCTCCTACGAGCAGTACTTC. The encoded protein is CASSWPNGGSYEQYF. The V and J genes are TRBV13 and TRBJ2-7; unclear D gene. Germline loops: CDR1 PRHDT, CDR2 FYEKMQ (reference sequence). CDR3 length equals 15 residues. Trimming removed 4 bases at V and 0 bases at J, with 13 bases between.

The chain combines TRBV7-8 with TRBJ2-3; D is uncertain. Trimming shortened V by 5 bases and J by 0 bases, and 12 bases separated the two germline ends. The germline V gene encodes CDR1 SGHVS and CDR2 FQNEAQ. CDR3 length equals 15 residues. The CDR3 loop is CASSPGPFSTDTQYF. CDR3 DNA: TGTGCCAGCAGCCCCGGCCCCTTTAGCACAGATACGCAGTATTTT.

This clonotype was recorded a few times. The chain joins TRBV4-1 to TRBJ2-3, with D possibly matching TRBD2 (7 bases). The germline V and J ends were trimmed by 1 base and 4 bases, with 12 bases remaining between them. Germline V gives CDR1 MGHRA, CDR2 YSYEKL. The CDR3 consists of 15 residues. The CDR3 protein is CASSQARGASDTQYF. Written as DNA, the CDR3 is TGCGCCAGCAGCCAAGCTCGGGGGGCATCAGATACGCAGTATTTT.